The text below deals with one TCR beta chain. Its specificity is not known. This entry belongs to a study of T cell responses to AZD1222 COVID-19 vaccine. Study outcomes and limitations: In the spike-specific TCR repertoire, nearly half reportedly target unmutated variant regions. Spike-specific TCR breadth and depth went up after people got two AZD1222 doses. Dominant at 160-218 and 743-854, vaccine-associated CD4 TCRs also spanned spike.

Sequencing used immunoSEQ multiplex PCR; TCRdb keeps in-frame clones, though not all of them. The repertoire holds some 140,000 clones, with less than 90% as singletons. Trimming cost V 4 bases and J 2 bases, with 15 bases left between them. Germline V gene lookup returns CDR1 GTSNPN and CDR2 SVGIG (reference sequence). CDR3 length: 14 amino acids. The chain joins TRBV30 to TRBJ2-7; D possibly corresponds to TRBD2 (7 bases). The specimen comprised peripheral blood, sampled on day 0 of MenACWY control vaccination. The origin of this receptor is an adult in good health. The CDR3 here is CAWTERGGAYEQYF. The DNA for the CDR3 is TGTGCCTGGACCGAGAGAGGGGGGGCCTACGAGCAGTACTTC.